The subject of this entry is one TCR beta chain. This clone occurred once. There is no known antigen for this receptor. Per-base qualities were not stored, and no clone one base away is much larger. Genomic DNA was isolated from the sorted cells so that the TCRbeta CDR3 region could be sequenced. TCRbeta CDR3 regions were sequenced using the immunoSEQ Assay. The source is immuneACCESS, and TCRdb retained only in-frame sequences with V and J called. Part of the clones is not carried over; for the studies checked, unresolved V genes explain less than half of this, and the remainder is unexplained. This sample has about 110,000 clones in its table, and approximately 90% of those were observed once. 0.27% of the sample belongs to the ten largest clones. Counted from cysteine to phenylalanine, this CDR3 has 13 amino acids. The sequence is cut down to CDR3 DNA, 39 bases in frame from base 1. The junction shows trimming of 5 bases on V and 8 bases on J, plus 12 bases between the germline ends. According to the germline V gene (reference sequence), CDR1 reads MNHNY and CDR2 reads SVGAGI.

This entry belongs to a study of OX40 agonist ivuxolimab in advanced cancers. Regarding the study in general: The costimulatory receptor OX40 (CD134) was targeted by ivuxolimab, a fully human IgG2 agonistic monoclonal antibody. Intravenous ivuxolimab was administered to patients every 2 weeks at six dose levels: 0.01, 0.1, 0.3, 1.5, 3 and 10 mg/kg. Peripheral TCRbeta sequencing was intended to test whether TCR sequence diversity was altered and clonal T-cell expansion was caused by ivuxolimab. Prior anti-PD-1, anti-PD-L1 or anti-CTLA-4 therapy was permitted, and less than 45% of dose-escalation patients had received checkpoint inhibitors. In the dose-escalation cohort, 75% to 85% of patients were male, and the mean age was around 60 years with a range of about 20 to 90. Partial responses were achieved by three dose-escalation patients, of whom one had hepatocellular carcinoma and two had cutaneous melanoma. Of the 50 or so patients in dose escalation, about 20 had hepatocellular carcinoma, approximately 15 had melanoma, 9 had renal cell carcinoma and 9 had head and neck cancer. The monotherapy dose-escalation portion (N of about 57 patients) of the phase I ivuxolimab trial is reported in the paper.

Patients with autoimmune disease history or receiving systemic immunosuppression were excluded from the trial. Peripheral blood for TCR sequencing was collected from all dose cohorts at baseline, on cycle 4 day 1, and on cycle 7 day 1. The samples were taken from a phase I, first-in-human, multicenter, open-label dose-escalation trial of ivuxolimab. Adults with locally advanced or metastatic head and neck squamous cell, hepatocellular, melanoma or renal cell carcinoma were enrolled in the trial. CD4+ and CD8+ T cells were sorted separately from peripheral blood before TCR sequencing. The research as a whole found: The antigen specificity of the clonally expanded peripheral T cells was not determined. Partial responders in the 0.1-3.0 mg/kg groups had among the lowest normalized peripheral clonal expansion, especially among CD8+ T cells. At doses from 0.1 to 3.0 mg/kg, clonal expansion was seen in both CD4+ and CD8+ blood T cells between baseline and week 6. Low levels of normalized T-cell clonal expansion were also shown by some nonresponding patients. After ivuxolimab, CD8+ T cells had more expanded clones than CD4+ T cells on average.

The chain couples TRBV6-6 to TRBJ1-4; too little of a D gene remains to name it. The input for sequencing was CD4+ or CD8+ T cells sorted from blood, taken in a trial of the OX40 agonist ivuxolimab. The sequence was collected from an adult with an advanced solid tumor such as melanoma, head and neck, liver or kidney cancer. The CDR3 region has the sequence CASSDWRGEKLFF. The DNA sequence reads TGTGCCAGCAGTGATTGGCGAGGAGAAAAACTGTTTTTT.